The following is a T cell receptor beta chain sequence with its context. The entry originates in a study of blood T cell repertoires in COVID-19. Study background: Sources were T cells, B-cell-depleted T cells, or PBMCs; the material itself was cDNA or gDNA.

As processed by the authors: For nucleated cells, counts were estimated from reference gene primer amplification. Sequencing used immunoSEQ multiplex PCR; TCRdb keeps in-frame clones, though not all of them. That table supplies the V and J calls and clone size; D and trimming were determined from the DNA. The table lists some 140,000 clones, over 65% of them singletons. The CDR3 is made up of 14 amino acids. Germline CDR1 MNHEY, CDR2 SVGAGI. Trimming cost V 6 bases and J 1 base, with 13 bases left between them. The sequence derives from a man older than 75 with acute or convalescent COVID-19. V is TRBV6-5 and J is TRBJ2-7; D is possibly TRBD2 (7 bases). Sequenced material: peripheral blood. The CDR3 region is CASREGRGSYEQYF. CDR3 nucleotides: TGTGCCAGCAGGGAGGGGAGGGGGTCCTACGAGCAGTACTTC.